The 20 T cell receptor beta chains reported below all come from one sample, sequenced in a study of T cell changes during pregnancy in multiple sclerosis. Using immunoSEQ multiplex PCR, the repertoire was profiled, and TCRdb retains in-frame clones only, with some absent. The table has tens of thousands of clones, about nine tenths seen once. Source: peripheral blood, taken in the third trimester of pregnancy. These receptors came from a female donor in good health, enrolled as a control in a pregnancy study.

V gene TRBV4-1 combines with J gene TRBJ1-1; TRBD1 matches 8 bases. CDR3 length: 15 amino acids. The germline gives CDR1 MGHRA, CDR2 YSYEKL. V lost 3 bases, J lost 5 bases, and 8 bases stayed unmatched. The CDR3 here is CASSQSFRGRTEAFF. CDR3 sequence (DNA): TGCGCCAGCAGCCAGTCGTTCAGGGGGCGGACTGAAGCTTTCTTT.

This chain uses TRBV5-1 with TRBJ2-1, with 15 bases lining up with TRBD2. J gave up 8 bases and V 4 bases, and 10 bases lay outside the gene matches. The CDR3 spans 17 residues. From germline, CDR1 is SGHRS and CDR2 YFSETQ. The CDR3 here is CASSPGTSGGLEDEQFF. The CDR3 DNA reads TGCGCCAGCAGCCCAGGGACTAGCGGGGGGCTTGAAGATGAGCAGTTCTTC.

V gene TRBV27 combines with J gene TRBJ2-7, with TRBD1 as a possible D gene (5 bases). Looked up from germline, CDR1 is MNHEY and CDR2 is SMNVEV (reference sequence). The ends were cut back, 2 bases at V and 11 bases at J, with 10 bases in the middle. The CDR3 extends over 11 amino acids. The CDR3 bases are TGTGCCAGCAGTTTAAGGGTCAGGGAGTACTTC. This gives the protein CASSLRVREYF.

This clone has a handful of counts. The chain combines TRBV18 with TRBJ2-7; the D gene is possibly TRBD2 (6 bases). Trimming pared 2 bases from V and 6 bases from J, leaving 14 bases between. This CDR3 has 14 amino acids. Germline values: CDR1 KGHSH, CDR2 LQKENI. In DNA form, the CDR3 reads TGTGCCAGCTCACCAGCGGGACTCGGGAGCGAGCAGTACTTC. This translates into CASSPAGLGSEQYF. The complete variable domain, with remaining parts taken from reference TRBV18 and TRBJ2-7, reads NAGVMQNPRHLVRRRGQEARLRCSPMKGHSHVYWYRQLPEEGLKFMVYLQKENIIDESGMPKERFSAEFPKEGPSILRIQQVVRGDSAAYFCASSPAGLGSEQYFGPGTRLTVT.

This clone showed up just once. V and J are TRBV5-1 and TRBJ2-3; D is perhaps TRBD1 (5 bases). Trimming removed 4 bases from V and 5 bases from J, with 17 bases in between. Per germline, CDR1 SGHRS and CDR2 YFSETQ. The CDR3 is 15 amino acids. The CDR3 coding sequence is TGCGCCAGCAGCCAGCTAGGGCCCAGGGTAGATACGCAGTATTTT. This codes for CASSQLGPRVDTQYF.

This clone was detected a few times. J is TRBJ1-1 and V is TRBV2, with D unresolved. The V gene lost 11 bases and the J gene lost 0 bases, with 16 bases spanning the gap. Germline values: CDR1 SNHLY, CDR2 FYNNEI. The CDR3 contains 14 residues. The CDR3 DNA sequence: TGTGCCTCACAGACGGAATATTTGAACACTGAAGCTTTCTTT. Translating it yields CASQTEYLNTEAFF.

The chain links TRBV5-8 to TRBJ2-7, with D unclear. The CDR3 has 15 residues. Trimming removed 3 bases at V and 0 bases at J, with 13 bases between. Germline V gene data show CDR1 as SGHTS and CDR2 as YDEGEE. Written as DNA, the CDR3 is TGTGCCAGCAGCTCTTTGGGCGAGAGCTCCTACGAGCAGTACTTC. Its protein product is CASSSLGESSYEQYF. Complete variable domain (other parts from reference TRBV5-8 and TRBJ2-7): EAGVTQSPTHLIKTRGQQATLRCSPISGHTSVYWYQQALGLGLQFLLWYDEGEERNRGNFPPRFSGRQFPNYSSELNVNALELEDSALYLCASSSLGESSYEQYFGPGTRLTVT.

The chain joins TRBV18 to TRBJ2-2; 7 bases fit TRBD1. V shed 3 bases and J 2 bases; nucleotides not matched to a gene: 3. The CDR3 length is 15 residues. Germline V lookup: CDR1 KGHSH, CDR2 LQKENI. CDR3 bases: TGTGCCAGCTCACCGGGGACAGTAAACACCGGGGAGCTGTTTTTT. Protein product: CASSPGTVNTGELFF.

The chain recombines TRBV27 with TRBJ2-7, with TRBD1 as a possible D gene (6 bases). V was trimmed by 5 bases and J by 7 bases, leaving 15 bases between them. The CDR3 spans 13 residues. The germline gives CDR1 MNHEY, CDR2 SMNVEV (reference sequence). CDR3 protein: CASSRSGTPEQYF. As DNA, the CDR3 is TGTGCCAGCAGTCGATCCGGGACACCTGAGCAGTACTTC.

The chain links TRBV6-1 to TRBJ2-7, with D unclear. The V gene's germline CDR1 is MNHNS and CDR2 SASEGT. V dropped 0 bases and J dropped 5 bases, with 14 bases sitting between them. This CDR3 is built from 15 residues. CDR3 sequence (DNA): TGTGCCAGCAGTGAAGCGAGCGACTCTCCCCACGAGCAGTACTTC. The encoded protein is CASSEASDSPHEQYF.

V is TRBV27 and J is TRBJ2-6; D may be TRBD2 (6 bases). CDR3 size: 15 residues. Germline V gives CDR1 MNHEY, CDR2 SMNVEV (reference sequence). V was cut by 9 bases and J by 1 base, with 13 bases left in between. CDR3 loop: CASRGSKSGANVLTF. CDR3 DNA sequence: TGTGCCAGTCGGGGGTCGAAATCTGGGGCCAACGTCCTGACTTTC.

This clone was detected only a few times. Here the CDR3 DNA reads TGTGCCAGCAGCACGCTAGGCCAGAAGCTTGAGAATTCACCCCTCCACTTT. It yields the protein CASSTLGQKLENSPLHF. V usage is TRBV5-5 and J usage is TRBJ1-6; D gene ambiguous. The CDR3 length is 17 residues. Per the germline V gene, CDR1 is SGHKS and CDR2 is YYEKEE (reference sequence). V dropped 4 bases and J dropped 7 bases, with 21 bases sitting between them.

This chain joins TRBV5-1 and TRBJ1-2; 12 positions match TRBD1. The CDR3 covers 14 residues. Germline V gene data show CDR1 as SGHRS and CDR2 as YFSETQ. Trimming took 7 bases from V and 6 from J; bases not matched to a gene: 7. The CDR3 reads CASRPGQGADGYTF. Written as DNA, the CDR3 is TGCGCCAGCCGGCCGGGACAGGGGGCGGATGGCTACACCTTC.

The chain combines TRBV7-9 with TRBJ2-5, with D unclear. Per the germline V gene, CDR1 is SEHNR and CDR2 is FQNEAQ (reference sequence). Trimming left V 1 base short and J 2 bases short, with 5 bases between. CDR3 length: 13 amino acids. In DNA form, the CDR3 reads TGTGCCAGCAGCTTAGACGGGCAAGAGACCCAGTACTTC. Residues: CASSLDGQETQYF. Using reference TRBV7-9 and TRBJ2-5 for the parts outside the CDR3, the full variable domain is DTGVSQNPRHKITKRGQNVTFRCDPISEHNRLYWYRQTLGQGPEFLTYFQNEAQLEKSRLLSDRFSAERPKGSFSTLEIQRTEQGDSAMYLCASSLDGQETQYFGPGTRLLVL.

The chain has TRBV2 and TRBJ2-7; 7 nucleotides line up with TRBD1. The CDR3 length is 13 residues. Germline-derived CDR1 and CDR2 are SNHLY and FYNNEI. Trimming took 6 bases from V and 1 from J; bases not matched to a gene: 3. CDR3 nucleotide sequence: TGTGCCAGCAGAGGGACAGATTCCTACGAGCAGTACTTC. It encodes CASRGTDSYEQYF.

This rearrangement joins TRBV7-9 to TRBJ2-3, with D perhaps matching TRBD2 (6 bases). V was pared by 2 bases and J by 8 bases, with 20 bases between. The germline CDR1 and CDR2 sequences are SEHNR and FQNEAQ (reference sequence). There are 16 residues in the CDR3. This CDR3 is CASSLITRGILGTQYF. The CDR3 DNA is TGTGCCAGCAGCTTAATAACCCGGGGGATCTTGGGTACGCAGTATTTT.

V is TRBV27 and J is TRBJ2-7; TRBD2 matches 12 bases. With V trimmed by 5 bases and J by 0 bases, 5 bases remained unmatched. CDR3 length: 16 amino acids. Germline CDR1 is MNHEY and CDR2 is SMNVEV (reference sequence). Written as DNA, the CDR3 is TGTGCCAGCAGTCTACGGACTAGCGGGATCTCCTACGAGCAGTACTTC. Encoded protein: CASSLRTSGISYEQYF.

The CDR3, as DNA: TGTGCCAGCAGCCCCCGACCGGGACAGGGGCTAAATGGCTACACCTTC. It translates to CASSPRPGQGLNGYTF. This rearrangement joins TRBV11-2 to TRBJ1-2, with 10 bases identical to TRBD1. Germline trimming cut 5 bases from V and 6 bases from J; bases unmatched to any gene: 12. The CDR3 length is 16 residues. Germline V gene lookup returns CDR1 SGHAT and CDR2 FQNNGV.

This clone was seen only once. The germline gene is not matched at one end of the junction; a read error may be the cause. The rearrangement links TRBV19 to TRBJ2-3; D gene unclear. The CDR3 contains 13 residues. Germline V gene sequence: CDR1 LNHDA, CDR2 SQIVND (reference sequence). The CDR3 sequence: CASRIASTVTQYF. CDR3 nucleotides: TGTGCCAGTAGAATCGCCTCAACAGTTACGCAGTATTTT.

CDR3 loop: CASIWSGFRTEAFF. As DNA, the CDR3 is TGTGCCAGCATATGGTCCGGGTTTAGGACTGAAGCTTTCTTT. V is TRBV6-1 and J is TRBJ1-1; D unclear. The CDR3 is 14 amino acids. CDR1 is MNHNS, CDR2 SASEGT, per germline. The V end lost 7 bases, the J end lost 5 bases, and 17 bases lay between the germline ends.